The source of this TCR beta chain is a study of T cell responses to AZD1222 COVID-19 vaccine. Findings and caveats of the study: Samples come after the peak T cell response, not at day 14. White British donors predominated, females outnumbered males, and clonal diversity was possibly underestimated. There were vaccine-associated CD4 TCRs across spike, dominant at 160-218 and 743-854.

Comments on this clone: The target antigen is unknown.

TCRdb's table, derived via immunoSEQ multiplex PCR, lists solely in-frame clones and lacks some. The sample shows around 70,000 clones, about 85% of them seen only once. The CDR3 totals 13 residues. The ends lost 7 bases at V and 1 base at J; junction bases unmatched: 3. Germline V gives CDR1 MNHEY, CDR2 SVGAGI. Here the sequenced sample was peripheral blood, taken 28 days after the second AZD1222 dose. The gene calls are TRBV6-5 and TRBJ2-7; 8 bases map to TRBD1. The TCR was taken from an adult who received the AZD1222 COVID-19 vaccine. CDR3 bases: TGTGCCAGCAAAAGACAGGGGTCCTACGAGCAGTACTTC. It yields the protein CASKRQGSYEQYF.